This TCR beta chain was identified during a study of blood T cell repertoires in COVID-19. Study-wide background: Sites in the United States, Italy and Spain provided acute and convalescent COVID-19 samples.

The assay was immunoSEQ multiplex PCR, and TCRdb's table has in-frame clones only and misses some. The repertoire holds 180,000 or so clones, with 86% as singletons. In germline, CDR1 is SGHTA, CDR2 FQGNSA. The V gene lost 5 bases and the J gene lost 8 bases, with 14 bases spanning the gap. The CDR3 length is 13 residues. Seattle patients were enrolled while actively infected and followed longitudinally. This clone has just one count. The rearrangement uses TRBV7-2 and TRBJ2-3; D is possibly TRBD2 (5 bases). The TCR originated in a woman aged 55-70 years with COVID-19, enrolled during active disease. Source material: peripheral blood. In nucleotides, the CDR3 is TGTGCCAGCAGCCCGGACTCTCCCGCTACGCAGTATTTT. Translated, it gives CASSPDSPATQYF.